The 25 T cell receptor beta chains presented below share a single source sample, sequenced in a study of early T cells in non-severe SARS-CoV-2 infection. Via MiXCR, TCRdb re-called the 5' RACE reads, giving one row per CDR3 protein. This sample has under 85,000 distinct CDR3 sequences; approximately 12% occur once, and the top ten carry less than 20%. Sample: whole blood, taken at baseline. The receptors were sampled from an adult who was a healthcare worker with PCR-confirmed SARS-CoV-2 infection or an uninfected control (not recorded which). The donor label of this sample is uncertain.

The gene calls are TRBV7-3 and TRBJ2-2; TRBD2 might be the D (7 bases). V was cut by 5 bases and J by 9 bases, with 13 bases left in between. The CDR3 sequence is 13 residues long. In germline, CDR1 is SGHTA, CDR2 FQGTGA. The CDR3 coding sequence is TGTGCCAGCAGCCCTGGGGGGGCCTGGGAGCTGTTTTTT. Protein: CASSPGGAWELFF.

This clonotype was seen ten or more times. The V and J genes are TRBV2 and TRBJ2-1, with D perhaps TRBD2 (5 bases). The CDR3 has 15 residues. The V end was cut by 5 bases, the J end by 6 bases, with 17 bases between. The germline gives CDR1 SNHLY, CDR2 FYNNEI. Here the CDR3 DNA reads TGTGCCAGCAGTCGATCGGGAAGGGCTGGCAATGAGCAGTTCTTC. Translating gives CASSRSGRAGNEQFF.

The chain uses TRBV20-1 and TRBJ2-3, with a weak D call TRBD2 (6 bases). Germline V gene data show CDR1 as DFQATT and CDR2 as SNEGSKA (reference sequence). The CDR3 has 14 amino acids. V was clipped by 6 bases and J by 4 bases, with 17 bases between them. CDR3 coding DNA: TGCAGTGCATGGGGACCGCGGGGTCCAGATACGCAGTATTTT. It specifies CSAWGPRGPDTQYF.

The rearrangement uses TRBV6-4 and TRBJ2-1, with 9 positions matching TRBD2. The CDR3 is 13 residues long. V shed 6 bases and J 7 bases; nucleotides not matched to a gene: 4. Germline V CDR1 and CDR2: MRHNA, SNTAGT. The CDR3 loop reads CASRHSGGNEQFF. The CDR3 nucleotides read TGTGCCAGCAGACATAGCGGGGGTAATGAGCAGTTCTTC.

The V and J genes are TRBV7-8 and TRBJ2-7; D gene uncertain. This CDR3 comprises 13 residues. The germline V and J ends were trimmed by 8 bases and 2 bases, with 13 bases remaining between them. Per the germline V gene, CDR1 is SGHVS and CDR2 is FQNEAQ. The CDR3 DNA sequence: TGTGCCAGCCTCCCTTCGGTACCCTACGAGCAGTACTTC. Translating gives CASLPSVPYEQYF.

The sample holds many counts of this clonotype. This sequence joins TRBV20-1 and TRBJ2-3, with D possibly matching TRBD1 (6 bases). Trimming shortened V by 6 bases and J by 1 base, and 17 bases separated the two germline ends. CDR3 length: 15 residues. Germline-derived CDR1 and CDR2 are DFQATT and SNEGSKA (reference sequence). CDR3 amino acids: CSARAPDRGTDTQYF. The CDR3 nucleotides are TGCAGTGCGCGGGCCCCGGACAGAGGCACAGATACGCAGTATTTT.

The sample holds a few counts of this clonotype. V gene TRBV6-5 combines with J gene TRBJ1-2; 7 nucleotides align to TRBD1. This CDR3 is 14 amino acids long. The V segment lost 6 bases and the J segment 4 bases; nucleotides outside the gene matches: 8. Germline CDR1 MNHEY, CDR2 SVGAGI. The CDR3 spells CASSRTGVPYGYTF. The CDR3 DNA follows: TGTGCCAGCAGCCGTACAGGGGTCCCCTATGGCTACACCTTC.

The chain is built from TRBV4-3 and TRBJ2-5; TRBD2 matches 7 bases. Germline V gives CDR1 LGHNA, CDR2 YSLEER. The CDR3 is 16 residues long. V gave up 1 base and J gave up 8 bases; unmatched junction bases: 13. The CDR3 is CASSQGLAGDKKTQYF. For the CDR3, the DNA is TGCGCCAGCAGCCAAGGGTTAGCGGGCGATAAGAAAACCCAGTACTTC.

This clonotype was counted at least ten times. The chain combines TRBV7-8 with TRBJ2-7; 8 bases line up with TRBD1. The CDR3 loop spans 14 amino acids. J gave up 6 bases and V 3 bases, and 7 bases lay outside the gene matches. CDR1 is SGHVS, CDR2 FQNEAQ, per germline. Here the CDR3 reads CASSFGQGVSEQYF. DNA for the CDR3: TGTGCCAGCAGCTTCGGACAGGGAGTAAGCGAGCAGTACTTC.

This clonotype occurred a few times. The V and J genes are TRBV27 and TRBJ1-5; maybe TRBD1 (5 bases). With 2 bases removed from V and 5 bases from J, the gap between germline ends came to 10 bases. Germline loops: CDR1 MNHEY, CDR2 SMNVEV (reference sequence). This CDR3 is built from 14 residues. Written as DNA, the CDR3 is TGTGCCAGCAGTTTACAGGGCGGGGATCAGCCCCAGCATTTT. Translating gives CASSLQGGDQPQHF.

This clonotype appeared a few times. The chain joins TRBV9 to TRBJ2-3; no definite D call. This CDR3 is 14 amino acids long. Germline CDR1 and CDR2: SGDLS and YYNGEE. Trimming cost V 0 bases and J 0 bases, with 5 bases left between them. The CDR3 bases are TGTGCCAGCAGCGTAGTTAGTAGCACAGATACGCAGTATTTT. This codes for CASSVVSSTDTQYF.

This sequence joins TRBV18 and TRBJ1-3; no definite D call. The length of the CDR3 is 14 residues. V shed 3 bases and J shed 6 bases, with 12 bases lying between them. The germline V gene has CDR1 KGHSH and CDR2 LQKENI. In DNA form, the CDR3 reads TGTGCCAGCTCACCGTGGCCCCCTGAAAACACCATATATTTT. This translates into CASSPWPPENTIYF.

Many counts were recorded for this clonotype. The chain carries TRBV6-6 and TRBJ1-6; D is perhaps TRBD1 (5 bases). The V gene's germline CDR1 is MNHNY and CDR2 SVGAGI (reference sequence). Trimming left V 10 bases short and J 9 bases short, with 19 bases between. The CDR3 consists of 14 residues. The CDR3, as DNA: TGTGCCACCCGAGCAGGGAGCCCTAGTTCACCCCTCCACTTT. Protein product: CATRAGSPSSPLHF.

This clonotype occurred many times. The rearrangement joins TRBV7-2 to TRBJ2-1; 10 bases map to TRBD1. CDR3 size: 13 residues. V gave up 7 bases and J gave up 7 bases; unmatched junction bases: 4. Germline loops: CDR1 SGHTA, CDR2 FQGNSA. Written as DNA, the CDR3 is TGTGCCAGCACCAAGGACAGGGGGAATGAGCAGTTCTTC. This codes for CASTKDRGNEQFF. Full variable domain (outside the CDR3, taken from reference TRBV7-2 and TRBJ2-1): GAGVSQSPSNKVTEKGKDVELRCDPISGHTALYWYRQSLGQGLEFLIYFQGNSAPDKSGLPSDRFSAERTGGSVSTLTIQRTQQEDSAVYLCASTKDRGNEQFFGPGTRLTVL.

This clonotype was seen repeatedly, ten times or more. V and J are TRBV7-3 and TRBJ2-1; 7 positions agree with TRBD1. Germline V gene sequence: CDR1 SGHTA, CDR2 FQGTGA. V gave up 5 bases and J gave up 12 bases; unmatched junction bases: 10. The CDR3 has 13 amino acids. The CDR3 DNA reads TGTGCCAGCAGCGTACAGACAGGGAGCGGGCAGTTCTTC. Amino acids: CASSVQTGSGQFF.

The chain is built from TRBV7-9 and TRBJ1-2; D remains unclear. This CDR3 region has 16 residues. The germline CDR1 and CDR2 sequences are SEHNR and FQNEAQ (reference sequence). The germline V and J ends were trimmed by 5 bases and 2 bases, with 18 bases remaining between them. The CDR3 spells CASSQATGEPNYGYTF. DNA for the CDR3: TGTGCCAGCAGCCAAGCCACCGGGGAACCAAACTATGGCTACACCTTC.

This chain uses TRBV6-5 with TRBJ1-2; possible D gene TRBD1, 6 bases. The ends were cut back, 7 bases at V and 6 bases at J, with 18 bases in the middle. CDR1 and CDR2 from the germline V gene are MNHEY and SVGAGI. The CDR3 consists of 14 residues. CDR3 sequence: CASIQNLGGHGYTF. In DNA, the CDR3 is TGTGCCAGCATCCAAAACCTGGGGGGCCATGGCTACACCTTC.

The J gene is TRBJ2-7, the V gene TRBV7-6, with D possibly being TRBD2 (5 bases). Germline loops: CDR1 SGHVS, CDR2 FNYEAQ. This CDR3 is built from 15 residues. V lost 5 bases, J lost 5 bases, and 19 bases lay in between. DNA for the CDR3: TGTGCCAGCAGCGCCTCTCTGCGGGTTACCCACGAGCAGTACTTC. Amino acids: CASSASLRVTHEQYF. The full variable domain, in which reference TRBV7-6 and TRBJ2-7 provide the parts outside the CDR3, is GAGVSQSPRYKVTKRGQDVALRCDPISGHVSLYWYRQALGQGPEFLTYFNYEAQQDKSGLPNDRFSAERPEGSISTLTIQRTEQRDSAMYRCASSASLRVTHEQYFGPGTRLTVT.

This clonotype has more than one count but fewer than ten. The chain couples TRBV6-2 or TRBV6-3 to TRBJ2-7; 10 positions agree with TRBD2. Germline V gene data show CDR1 as MNHEY and CDR2 as SVGEGT. Trimming cost V 7 bases and J 2 bases; bases outside gene matches: 8. The CDR3 consists of 15 residues. The chain's CDR3 is CASIDGSGGAYEQYF. DNA for the CDR3: TGTGCCAGCATCGACGGCAGCGGGGGGGCCTACGAGCAGTACTTC.

This chain uses TRBV3-1 with TRBJ1-2; no reliable D call. Germline CDR1 LGHDT, CDR2 YNNKEL (reference sequence). CDR3 size: 11 residues. V lost 3 bases to trimming and J lost 4 bases, with 3 bases between them. CDR3 loop: CASSQSYGYTF. Here the CDR3 DNA reads TGTGCCAGCAGCCAGTCCTATGGCTACACCTTC. Supplemented by reference TRBV3-1 and TRBJ1-2, the full variable domain reads DTAVSQTPKYLVTQMGNDKSIKCEQNLGHDTMYWYKQDSKKFLKIMFSYNNKELIINETVPNRFSPKSPDKAHLNLHINSLELGDSAVYFCASSQSYGYTFGSGTRLTVV.

This clonotype showed up many times. The chain recombines TRBV20-1 with TRBJ2-2; unclear D gene. The CDR3 spans 12 residues. The ends were cut back, 3 bases at V and 3 bases at J, with 5 bases in the middle. Germline CDR1 reads DFQATT; CDR2 reads SNEGSKA (reference sequence). The CDR3, as DNA: TGCAGTGCTAGTGCTTACACCGGGGAGCTGTTTTTT. It yields the protein CSASAYTGELFF.

The genes are TRBV5-1 and TRBJ1-1; D remains ambiguous. The CDR3 spans 16 residues. Germline V gives CDR1 SGHRS, CDR2 YFSETQ. Trimming cost V 1 base and J 0 bases, with 13 bases left between them. CDR3 DNA: TGCGCCAGCAGCTTGCGGGCGGGGATACTGAACACTGAAGCTTTCTTT. Translation: CASSLRAGILNTEAFF. Full variable domain (remainder filled in from reference TRBV5-1 and TRBJ1-1): KAGVTQTPRYLIKTRGQQVTLSCSPISGHRSVSWYQQTPGQGLQFLFEYFSETQRNKGNFPGRFSGRQFSNSRSEMNVSTLELGDSALYLCASSLRAGILNTEAFFGQGTRLTVV.

This chain connects TRBV29-1 to TRBJ2-7, with 7 bases that match TRBD2. From germline, CDR1 is SQVTM and CDR2 ANQGSEA. V shed 2 bases, J shed 5 bases, and the junction held 12 bases outside the gene matches. This CDR3 spans 15 amino acids. The DNA of the CDR3 is TGCAGCGTTGAACCGCTAGACGGGAGGTACAACGAGCAGTACTTC. Its translation is CSVEPLDGRYNEQYF.

This clonotype was counted at least ten times. V and J are TRBV11-2 and TRBJ2-7; D is possibly TRBD2 (6 bases). The CDR3 is made up of 13 amino acids. V lost 4 bases and J lost 3, with 10 bases in between. CDR1 is SGHAT and CDR2 is FQNNGV in the germline V gene. CDR3 sequence: CASSSAGSYEQYF. In DNA, the CDR3 is TGTGCCAGCAGCTCCGCCGGGAGCTACGAGCAGTACTTC.

Remarks on this clonotype: A read error is the likely source, as a far larger clone sits one nucleotide away. As DNA, the CDR3 is TGCGCCAGCAGCCTCCGTGGGGAGCAGATCTTC. Translated, it gives CASSLRGEQIF. This chain joins TRBV5-1 and TRBJ2-1, with a weak D call TRBD2 (5 bases). The CDR3 covers 11 residues. The germline V gene encodes CDR1 SGHRS and CDR2 YFSETQ.